These T cell receptor beta chains were read from a single sample in a study of human T cells and chemical hapten exposure. In TCRdb, the RACE reads were re-called with MiXCR into one record per CDR3 protein. The repertoire holds roughly 84,000 distinct CDR3 sequences, with about 9.4% as singletons. Specimen: whole blood, collected in connection with sensitization to the hapten diphenylcyclopropenone (DPC). These receptors all stem from a woman aged 50 to 60 with alopecia areata. Some clones in this sample may be carry-over from other donors' samples. Each CDR3 is given with its conserved first and last residue. D genes are given only for firm matches. For some rows the clone size is stated as once, few or many, or as a class when expanded; others skip it.

clone_size	v_call	d_call	j_call	cdr3_aa	cdr3_nt
NA	TRBV5-1	TRBD1	TRBJ2-1	CASRLGQGPYNEQFF	TGCGCCAGCAGGCTGGGACAGGGGCCCTACAATGAGCAGTTCTTC
NA	TRBV5-6	TRBD2	TRBJ2-2	CASSPQLAGAGELFF	TGTGCCAGCAGCCCACAGCTAGCGGGAGCCGGGGAGCTGTTTTTT
NA	TRBV7-8	TRBD1	TRBJ1-2	CASSLVGHRGEDYGYTF	TGTGCCAGCAGCTTAGTCGGTCACAGGGGGGAGGACTATGGCTACACCTTC
many	TRBV6-4	TRBD2	TRBJ2-1	CASSVAGGFYNEQFF	TGTGCCAGCAGTGTAGCGGGAGGTTTCTACAATGAGCAGTTCTTC
many	TRBV7-9	NA	TRBJ2-1	CASSLGYGGRSYNEQFF	TGTGCCAGCAGCTTAGGGTACGGCGGCCGCTCCTACAATGAGCAGTTCTTC
many	TRBV28	NA	TRBJ1-1	CAILMNTEAFF	TGTGCCATCCTCATGAACACTGAAGCTTTCTTT
few	TRBV4-3	NA	TRBJ2-3	CASSQDSRGGGRTDTQYF	TGCGCCAGCAGCCAAGATTCCCGGGGTGGGGGGCGGACAGATACGCAGTATTTT
many	TRBV7-2	NA	TRBJ2-5	CASSLVASHQETQYF	TGTGCCAGCAGCTTAGTAGCCAGTCACCAAGAGACCCAGTACTTC
NA	TRBV20-1	TRBD1	TRBJ1-1	CSAIRSRTGVEAFF	TGCAGTGCTATACGAAGCCGGACAGGGGTCGAAGCTTTCTTT
NA	TRBV5-1	NA	TRBJ2-7	CASSLSRQVGEQYF	TGCGCCAGCAGCCTCAGCCGCCAGGTCGGGGAGCAGTACTTC
few	TRBV10-3	TRBD2	TRBJ2-7	CAITGTSGARSYEQYF	TGTGCCATCACCGGGACTAGCGGGGCCCGTTCCTACGAGCAGTACTTC
NA	TRBV2	TRBD1	TRBJ2-5	CASRRGLARPQETQYF	TGTGCCAGCAGAAGGGGGCTAGCCAGACCCCAAGAGACCCAGTACTTC
NA	TRBV15	NA	TRBJ2-1	CATSSGLSIDEQFF	TGTGCCACCAGCAGCGGACTGTCGATAGATGAGCAGTTCTTC